This TCR beta chain emerged from a study of T cell responses to AZD1222 COVID-19 vaccine. Study-level information: Second-dose groups at about 4 or about 12 weeks were pooled. Whole-study results and caveats: Sampled repertoires all dated from after the peak T cell response. Spike was spanned by vaccine-associated CD4 TCRs, with dominance at 160-218 and 743-854.

Measured with immunoSEQ multiplex PCR; TCRdb has only the in-frame clones, and not every one. Of 100,000 or so clones listed, more than 75% are singletons. The CDR3 sequence is 15 residues long. Germline loops: CDR1 SGHDT, CDR2 YYEEEE. V was cut by 5 bases and J by 4 bases, with 15 bases left in between. Remarks on this clone: The antigen remains unidentified.

Source: peripheral blood, taken on day 0 of AZD1222 vaccination. This sequence originates from an adult in good health. The chain joins TRBV5-6 to TRBJ1-4; D is possibly TRBD1 (6 bases). CDR3 loop: CASSKGPRGNEKLFF. CDR3 DNA: TGTGCCAGCAGTAAGGGGCCCAGGGGTAATGAAAAACTGTTTTTT.